This paragraph reports one T cell receptor (beta chain). Antigen specificity is unknown. The data are from a study of T cell responses to AZD1222 COVID-19 vaccine. Findings and caveats of the study: With two AZD1222 doses given, Spike-specific TCR breadth and depth both rose. Regions 160-218 and 743-854 held dominance among vaccine-associated CD4 TCRs, which spanned spike.

Germline values: CDR1 MNHEY, CDR2 SVGAGI. V gave up 6 bases and J gave up 2 bases, with 5 bases separating them. The CDR3 contains 12 residues. The repertoire was sequenced with immunoSEQ multiplex PCR; TCRdb's copy has only in-frame clones and lacks some. The data contain tens of thousands of clones, nearly 90% of them seen just once; the ten biggest clones take up roughly 30%. The clonotype was recovered from an adult who received the AZD1222 COVID-19 vaccine. The sample here was peripheral blood, taken 28 days after the second AZD1222 dose. The chain links TRBV6-5 to TRBJ1-5; no reliable D call. The CDR3 protein is CASSLGNQPQHF. CDR3 nucleotides: TGTGCCAGCAGCCTCGGCAATCAGCCCCAGCATTTT.